This TCR beta chain was sequenced during a study of T cell changes during pregnancy in multiple sclerosis (dated by TCRdb to between 2018 and 2020). With regard to the full study: The study looked at changes in the T cell repertoire across pregnancy in women with multiple sclerosis.

The library was built by means of the immunoSEQ multiplex PCR assay. Entries here come from immuneACCESS through TCRdb and include only in-frame sequences with V and J called. Some clones fail to appear in such tables; in the studies checked, an unresolved V gene covers under half of the shortfall, and the cause of the remainder is unknown. The table for this sample lists 55,000 to 70,000 clones; roughly nine tenths of them were counted only once. The ten largest account for 0.38% of the sample. CDR1 and CDR2 are read off the germline V gene (reference sequence) as LNHDA and SQIVND. The CDR3 covers 15 residues, taking in both the cysteine and the phenylalanine. The read is trimmed to its CDR3 DNA, 45 bases read in frame from base 1. Trimming takes 8 bases off V and 3 bases off J; junction bases not matched to a gene: 6. Regarding this clone: The antigen it recognizes is unknown. The record has no base qualities; no much larger clone is one base away.

The receptor chain draws on TRBV19 and TRBJ2-5, with TRBD2 matching 13 junction bases. This TCR was sampled from a female donor with multiple sclerosis, enrolled in a pregnancy study. The sequencing here drew on CD4+ T cells from peripheral blood mononuclear cells, taken in the third trimester of pregnancy. DNA sequence: TGTGCCAGTGGAACTAGCGGGGGGGCAAAAGAGACCCAGTACTTC. This encodes CASGTSGGAKETQYF. With the rest looked up from the reference TRBV19 and TRBJ2-5 genes rather than sequenced, the full variable domain is DGGITQSPKYLFRKEGQNVTLSCEQNLNHDAMYWYRQDPGQGLRLIYYSQIVNDFQKGDIAEGYSVSREKKESFPLTVTSAQKNPTAFYLCASGTSGGAKETQYFGPGTRLLVL.